Each of the 17 T cell receptor beta chains below was sequenced from the same sample in a study of shared clonotypes between healthy human individuals (dated by TCRdb to 2018 to 2021). The method behind the library was the immunoSEQ multiplex PCR assay. TCRdb's version of the immuneACCESS table is confined to in-frame rearrangements and falls short of the full clone set. An unresolved V gene accounts for under half of the shortfall where checked; the remainder is of unknown origin. The sample table lists nearly 2 million clones, roughly 94% of them with a count of one. The top ten clonotypes cover more than 0.95% of the sample. For the CD8 naive samples, CD45RO-negative cells were positively selected for CCR7, yielding a CD45RA+CCR7+ population from which TemRA cells were excluded. Sequenced: naive CD8+ T cells sorted from blood. The sample's cell subset or site, from its label and the paper: CD45RA+CCR7+. These receptors all stem from a man between 18 and 29 years old in good health.

V gene TRBV5-1 combines with J gene TRBJ2-1; 7 bases match TRBD1. The CDR3 has 16 residues. CDR1 SGHRS and CDR2 YFSETQ come from the germline V gene. The junction had 11 bases not matched to a gene; V was cut back by 4 bases and J by 4 bases. As DNA, the CDR3 is TGCGCCAGCAGCCTACCAACCGGGACAGCATACAATGAGCAGTTCTTC. Protein product: CASSLPTGTAYNEQFF.

As for this clone: One junction end does not reproduce the germline sequence, and a read error may be involved. This CDR3 reads CASSYDSDRVPTHF. The CDR3 DNA reads as TGTGCCAGCAGCTACGACTCTGACCGGGTCCCAACCCACTTC. This chain joins TRBV7-9 and TRBJ2-7; D unresolved. Germline assignment: CDR1 SEHNR and CDR2 FQNEAQ (reference sequence). This CDR3 comprises 14 residues. The full variable domain, with the rest looked up from reference TRBV7-9 and TRBJ2-7, is DTGVSQNPRHKITKRGQNVTFRCDPISEHNRLYWYRQTLGQGPEFLTYFQNEAQLEKSRLLSDRFSAERPKGSFSTLEIQRTEQGDSAMYLCASSYDSDRVPTHFGPGTRLTVT.

The CDR3 bases are TGTGCCAGCAGTTCTTGGCAGTATACTGAAGCTTTCTTT. Its translation: CASSSWQYTEAFF. V usage is TRBV6-5 and J usage is TRBJ1-1; D remains ambiguous. This CDR3 is built from 13 residues. V lost 4 bases to trimming and J lost 5 bases, with 11 bases between them. Germline loops: CDR1 MNHEY, CDR2 SVGAGI.

The rearrangement joins TRBV28 to TRBJ1-1, with TRBD1 matching 9 bases. V lost 5 bases to trimming and J lost 1 base; unmatched junction nucleotides: 14. This CDR3 has 18 amino acids. Per the germline V gene, CDR1 is MDHEN and CDR2 is SYDVKM. The CDR3: CASSPPLYRGLRNTEAFF. The CDR3 DNA follows: TGTGCCAGCAGTCCCCCGCTTTACAGGGGGCTAAGGAACACTGAAGCTTTCTTT.

With respect to this clone: A read error may account for a junction end that differs from germline. The chain has TRBV5-4 and TRBJ1-2; D gene unclear. The CDR3 extends over 14 amino acids. In germline, CDR1 is SGHNT, CDR2 YYREEE (reference sequence). CDR3 sequence reads: CASGLMGGNYGYTF. For the CDR3, the DNA is TGTGCCAGCGGCTTGATGGGTGGGAACTATGGCTACACCTTC.

The rearrangement joins TRBV2 to TRBJ2-7; tentative D call: TRBD2 (5 bases). The CDR3 length is 12 residues. Looked up from germline, CDR1 is SNHLY and CDR2 is FYNNEI. V was clipped by 6 bases and J by 6 bases, with 12 bases between them. This CDR3 reads CASSGNHIEQYF. The CDR3 DNA sequence: TGTGCCAGCAGCGGGAATCATATCGAGCAGTACTTC.

The chain carries TRBV6-5 and TRBJ2-5, with 10 bases fitting TRBD2. V lost 8 bases and J lost 1; bases outside the gene matches: 4. This CDR3 region has 14 residues. Germline loops: CDR1 MNHEY, CDR2 SVGAGI. This chain's CDR3 is CASGRLAGQETQYF. CDR3 DNA sequence: TGTGCCAGCGGAAGACTAGCGGGCCAAGAGACCCAGTACTTC.

CDR3 in amino acids: CASSSSLVGGLAGAREQYF. The CDR3 DNA sequence: TGTGCCAGCAGCTCTAGCTTAGTTGGGGGACTAGCGGGAGCGAGGGAGCAGTACTTC. The gene calls are TRBV7-8 and TRBJ2-7, with TRBD2 matching over 14 bases. Germline V gene lookup returns CDR1 SGHVS and CDR2 FQNEAQ. CDR3 length: 19 residues. Trimming cost V 4 bases and J 7 bases; bases outside gene matches: 18. Filled out from reference TRBV7-8 and TRBJ2-7, the complete variable domain reads GAGVSQSPRYKVAKRGQDVALRCDPISGHVSLFWYQQALGQGPEFLTYFQNEAQLDKSGLPSDRFFAERPEGSVSTLKIQRTQQEDSAVYLCASSSSLVGGLAGAREQYFGPGTRLTVT.

The rearrangement links TRBV7-3 to TRBJ2-5; no reliable D call. With 5 bases removed from V and 5 bases from J, the gap between germline ends came to 12 bases. The germline V gene has CDR1 SGHTA and CDR2 FQGTGA. The CDR3 is 13 residues long. The CDR3, as DNA: TGTGCCAGCAGCGCTCCTTCTGTGGAGACCCAGTACTTC. Its protein is CASSAPSVETQYF.

This clone has only one observation. Other nucleotide sequences in the sample specify the same CDR3. J is TRBJ1-5 and V is TRBV15; the D is unclear. Trimming shortened V by 0 bases and J by 7 bases, and 13 bases separated the two germline ends. This CDR3 has 15 amino acids. Germline-derived CDR1 and CDR2 are LNHNV and YYDKDF (reference sequence). Written as DNA, the CDR3 is TGTGCCACCAGCAGAGATCTGGGAGTAGGGCAGCCCCAGCATTTT. Translating gives CATSRDLGVGQPQHF.

V and J are TRBV6-5 and TRBJ1-5; possible D gene TRBD1, 6 bases. CDR3 length: 14 amino acids. CDR1 is MNHEY and CDR2 is SVGAGI in the germline V gene. V gave up 10 bases and J gave up 3 bases, with 16 bases separating them. The CDR3: CATGGGLNNQPQHF. Written as DNA, the CDR3 is TGTGCCACCGGGGGGGGGCTTAACAATCAGCCCCAGCATTTT.

The V gene is TRBV6-1, the J gene TRBJ2-5; either TRBD1 or TRBD2 may supply D (6 bases each). The CDR3 runs to 14 residues. Between the trimmed V and J ends, which lost 10 bases and 2 bases, there was a span of 17 bases. Germline V lookup: CDR1 MNHNS, CDR2 SASEGT. CDR3 region: CAIRVGGLQETQYF. Here the CDR3 DNA reads TGTGCCATCCGCGTTGGGGGGCTTCAAGAGACCCAGTACTTC.

V and J are TRBV7-6 and TRBJ2-7; 11 bases align to TRBD2. Per the germline V gene, CDR1 is SGHVS and CDR2 is FNYEAQ. The CDR3 is 15 residues long. The ends lost 3 bases at V and 5 bases at J; junction bases unmatched: 6. CDR3 protein: CASSLRVAGGHEQYF. The DNA for the CDR3 is TGTGCCAGCAGCTTGAGGGTAGCGGGGGGGCACGAGCAGTACTTC.

The chain couples TRBV9 to TRBJ2-3, with TRBD2 matching 10 bases. J gave up 2 bases and V 3 bases, and 6 bases lay outside the gene matches. From germline, CDR1 is SGDLS and CDR2 YYNGEE. The CDR3 sequence is 16 residues long. CDR3: CASSAVAGGLTDTQYF. Here the CDR3 DNA reads TGTGCCAGCAGCGCAGTAGCGGGGGGCCTCACAGATACGCAGTATTTT.

The V and J genes are TRBV27 and TRBJ1-5, with D uncertain. Germline V gene lookup returns CDR1 MNHEY and CDR2 SMNVEV (reference sequence). This CDR3 comprises 12 residues. V gave up 5 bases and J gave up 6 bases, with 8 bases separating them. CDR3 DNA: TGTGCCAGCAGTGAAGGCGGTCAGCCCCAGCATTTT. Amino acid sequence: CASSEGGQPQHF.

The chain carries TRBV28 and TRBJ1-2; 7 bases align to TRBD1. CDR1 is MDHEN, CDR2 SYDVKM, per germline. V trimming: 3 bases; J trimming: 3 bases; junction bases outside the gene matches: 1. The CDR3 consists of 13 residues. The CDR3 region has the DNA TGTGCCAGCAGTTTGGACAGGTACTATGGCTACACCTTC. Amino acid sequence: CASSLDRYYGYTF.

A word on this clone: Other DNA sequences in this specimen translate into the identical CDR3. V usage is TRBV2 and J usage is TRBJ2-5, with a possible D match to TRBD1 (6 bases). The CDR3 loop spans 14 amino acids. CDR1 and CDR2 from the germline V gene are SNHLY and FYNNEI. The ends were cut back, 3 bases at V and 2 bases at J, with 10 bases in the middle. The CDR3 here is CASSEPGQQETQYF. CDR3 in DNA: TGTGCCAGCAGTGAGCCAGGACAGCAAGAGACCCAGTACTTC. The whole variable domain, remainder taken from reference TRBV2 and TRBJ2-5, is EPEVTQTPSHQVTQMGQEVILRCVPISNHLYFYWYRQILGQKVEFLVSFYNNEISEKSEIFDDQFSVERPDGSNFTLKIRSTKLEDSAMYFCASSEPGQQETQYFGPGTRLLVL.